This TCR beta chain was sequenced during a study of CD8 T cells in ankylosing spondylitis. General observations from the study: Among TCR beta sequences, a motif of several highly homologous variants appeared characteristic of ankylosing spondylitis blood. Within matched ankylosing spondylitis synovial fluid, disease-linked clones were reportedly significantly enriched. A subset of motif variants has previously been described in the synovial fluid and blood of reactive arthritis.

TCRdb analysed the 5' RACE reads with MiXCR anew, one entry per CDR3 protein. The data hold under 150,000 distinct CDR3 sequences, with roughly 8.3% observed a single time. The ends were cut back, 3 bases at V and 8 bases at J, with 17 bases in the middle. CDR1 is ENHRY and CDR2 is SYGVKD in the germline V gene. This CDR3 contains 16 residues. This clonotype showed up just a few times. The antigen remains unidentified. This chain joins TRBV10-3 and TRBJ1-6; TRBD1 might be the D (5 bases). The sequenced sample consisted of synovial fluid, either unsorted or a sorted T cell fraction (not recorded which). The TCR sequence derives from a male donor with ankylosing spondylitis. This CDR3 is CAISDNPGLAHSPLHF. The DNA for the CDR3 is TGTGCCATCAGTGATAATCCGGGACTGGCACATTCACCCCTCCACTTT.